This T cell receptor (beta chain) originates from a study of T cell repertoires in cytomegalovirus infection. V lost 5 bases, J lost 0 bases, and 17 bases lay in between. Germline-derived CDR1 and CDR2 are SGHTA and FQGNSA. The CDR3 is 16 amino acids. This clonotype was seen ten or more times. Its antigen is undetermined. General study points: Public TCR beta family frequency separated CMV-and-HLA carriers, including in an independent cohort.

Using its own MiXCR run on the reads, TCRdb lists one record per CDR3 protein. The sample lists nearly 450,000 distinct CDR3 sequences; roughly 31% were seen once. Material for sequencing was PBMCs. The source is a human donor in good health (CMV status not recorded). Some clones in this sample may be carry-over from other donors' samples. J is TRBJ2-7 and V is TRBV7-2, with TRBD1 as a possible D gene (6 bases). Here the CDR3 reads CASSRPTGPTSYEQYF. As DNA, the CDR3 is TGTGCCAGCAGCCGGCCCACAGGGCCCACCTCCTACGAGCAGTACTTC.